This T cell receptor (beta chain) was identified during a study of blood T cell repertoires in COVID-19. Study background: The United States, Italy and Spain supplied acute and convalescent COVID-19 samples.

The CDR3 length is 13 residues. V was shortened by 1 base and J by 7 bases, with 10 bases between the two germline ends. CDR1 MNHEY and CDR2 SMNVEV come from the germline V gene (reference sequence). Authors' analysis steps: How many nucleated cells were present was estimated from reference gene primer amplification. Clones were read by immunoSEQ multiplex PCR, and TCRdb kept only the in-frame ones, dropping some. The V and J calls and clone size are taken from that table; D and trimming were inferred from the DNA. The sample lists under 200,000 clones; about four fifths were seen once. Sequenced material: peripheral blood. The rearrangement uses TRBV27 and TRBJ1-2; a weak D match, TRBD1 (5 bases). The source of this sequence is a woman of 80 years or more with COVID-19, enrolled during active disease. CDR3 DNA sequence: TGTGCCAGCAGTTTATGGGGGGTTGGTGGCTACACCTTC. Its protein product is CASSLWGVGGYTF.